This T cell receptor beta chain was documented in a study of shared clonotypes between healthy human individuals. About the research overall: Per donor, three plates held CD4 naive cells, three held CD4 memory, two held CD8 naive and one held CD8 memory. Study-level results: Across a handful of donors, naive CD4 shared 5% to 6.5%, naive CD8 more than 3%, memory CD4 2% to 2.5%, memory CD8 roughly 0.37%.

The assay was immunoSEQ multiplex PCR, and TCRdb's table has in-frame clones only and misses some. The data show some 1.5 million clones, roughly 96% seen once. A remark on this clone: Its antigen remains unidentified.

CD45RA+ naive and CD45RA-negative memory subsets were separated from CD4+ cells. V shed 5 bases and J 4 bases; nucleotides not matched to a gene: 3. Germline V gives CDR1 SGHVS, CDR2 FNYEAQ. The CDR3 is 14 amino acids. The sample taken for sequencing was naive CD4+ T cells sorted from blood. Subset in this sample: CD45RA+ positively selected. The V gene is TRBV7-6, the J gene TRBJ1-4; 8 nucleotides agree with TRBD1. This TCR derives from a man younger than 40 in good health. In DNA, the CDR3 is TGTGCCAGCAGCGCAGGACAGGGTAATGAAAAACTGTTTTTT. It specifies CASSAGQGNEKLFF.